Listed below are T cell receptor beta chains from one sample, sequenced in a study of T cells expressing NK-cell markers. From the 5' RACE reads, TCRdb lists one entry per CDR3 protein and no DNA. The table gives 550,000 or so distinct CDR3 sequences; the top ten clones make up 3.5% to 4.5% of it. The sequencing input was blood T cells: a sorted CD56 or NKG2C T cell subset, CD4+ or CD8+ T cells, or bulk PBMC T cells (not recorded which). These receptors were collected from a man aged 18 to 30 in good health. The CDR3 runs from the conserved cysteine through the conserved F or W. The order of the fields is J gene, V gene, CDR3 protein.

TRBJ2-3,TRBV5-6,CASSPDHTDTQYF
TRBJ1-1,TRBV3-1,CASSQVGWGRDAEAFF
TRBJ2-1,TRBV11-2,CASRQGVGDEQFF
TRBJ2-1,TRBV7-2,CASSLGGRGYGEQFF
TRBJ2-3,TRBV3-1,CASSQLSGTQYF
TRBJ2-3,TRBV12-3/TRBV12-4,CASSLVQGLGGDTQYF
TRBJ2-3,TRBV24-1,CATSDEPGPTDTQYF
TRBJ1-6,TRBV7-2,CASSSGSSYNSPLHF
TRBJ2-2,TRBV20-1,CSARDRGLGNTGELFF
TRBJ1-6,TRBV20-1,CSARREGAASPLHF
TRBJ2-4,TRBV7-8,CASSAPPSGRALRNIQYF
TRBJ2-1,TRBV27,CASSLGGEAGFGGEQFF
TRBJ2-1,TRBV12-3/TRBV12-4,CASMRTSGRAFTDNEQFF
TRBJ2-1,TRBV20-1,CSVPSGLADNEQFF
TRBJ2-5,TRBV12-3/TRBV12-4,CASSLGLAGGETQYF
TRBJ1-5,TRBV7-9,CASSSRVGQPQHF
TRBJ1-6,TRBV5-6,CASSGPGPPASYNSPLHF
TRBJ2-2,TRBV24-1,CATRTSADTGELFF
TRBJ1-1,TRBV29-1,CSVVTASEAFF
TRBJ2-2,TRBV6-2/TRBV6-3,CASSYRQRNTGELFF
TRBJ2-2,TRBV4-1,CASSQDRDSSNTGELFF
TRBJ2-1,TRBV20-1,CSASLLPSSYNEQFF
TRBJ2-1,TRBV12-3/TRBV12-4,CASSLGWREVNNEQFF
TRBJ2-1,TRBV7-6,CASSFGRGRGVTYNEQFF
TRBJ2-7,TRBV29-1,CSVLGRLATEQYF
TRBJ2-3,TRBV4-2,CASSQLTGEGDTQYF
TRBJ2-4,TRBV28,CASSPAAGMGNIQYF
TRBJ2-3,TRBV29-1,CSVQGRLTDTQYF
TRBJ2-2,TRBV25-1,CASSDSGRTGTGELFF
TRBJ2-1,TRBV2,CASAGTVGGSEQFF
TRBJ2-3,TRBV12-3/TRBV12-4,CASSPWVAATDTQYF
TRBJ2-6,TRBV7-8,CASSLIGTSGANVLTF
TRBJ2-3,TRBV11-1,CASRLGRLSGRATDTQYF
TRBJ2-7,TRBV7-2,CASSTRTASYEQYF
TRBJ1-2,TRBV27,CASSRQADYGYTF
TRBJ1-5,TRBV12-3/TRBV12-4,CASSPSPNQPQHF
TRBJ2-1,TRBV12-3/TRBV12-4,CASSFRWGGSSYNEQFF
TRBJ2-3,TRBV20-1,CSARGVGLRWSTDTQYF